This section outlines one T cell receptor beta chain sequence together with its context. What this receptor recognizes is not known. Base qualities are missing; no much larger clone stands one base away. The entry originates in a study of blood T cell repertoires in COVID-19 (dated by TCRdb to 2019 to 2021). Broadly, across the study: Collaborator samples came from the United States, Italy and Spain and covered acute and convalescent phases of COVID-19. The material from the prospective study consisted of cDNA or gDNA derived from T cells, B-cell-depleted T cells, or PBMCs. Deeply sampled blood TCRbeta repertoires from subjects exposed to, actively infected with, or recovered from COVID-19 were included in the dataset. The repertoires were released in a freely available public database intended as a resource for research on the immune response to SARS-CoV-2. The samples were drawn from two sources: the first 160 participants of the ongoing ImmuneRACE study, and over 1,000 subjects contributed by 6 global collaborators. Sample metadata almost always included a de-identified subject ID, COVID-19 status, age in years and sex. Where available, HLA class I and class II types were obtained from metadata supplied by the sample provider rather than from assay-based typing.

Collaborating institutions collected whole blood in K2EDTA tubes following their own protocols. Collaborator samples were shipped for TCRbeta analysis as frozen whole blood, isolated PBMCs, or DNA extracted from either sample type. CDR1 and CDR2 are drawn from the germline V gene: SGDLS, YYNGEE. From cysteine to phenylalanine, the CDR3 is 16 amino acids long. The kept DNA is CDR3 alone, 48 bases in frame from the first base. The germline V and J ends show losses of 3 bases and 2 bases respectively, and no gene match explains 8 bases of the junction. Study-wide findings and limitations: The amount of clinical and demographic metadata varied by source and participant and was provided uncurated.

TCRbeta CDR3 regions were amplified from genomic DNA using the immunoSEQ Assay, a bias-controlled multiplex PCR. Per the original workflow: Within the assay, amplification of reference gene primers was used to estimate how many nucleated cells each sample contained. To quantify the absolute abundance of each unique TCRbeta CDR3 rearrangement, sequence reads were collapsed and filtered. For each sample, productive Simpson clonality was calculated as the square root of Simpson's diversity index over productive rearrangements. In TCRdb, the immuneACCESS table is reduced to in-frame sequences with V and J assigned. These tables do not hold every clone; where another copy was compared, an unresolved V gene accounts for under half, and the others remain unexplained. V and J calls plus clone size are reproduced from that table; the DNA served to infer D and trimming. In this sample the table shows about 270,000 clones, 70% to 90% of which occur a single time. Approximately 3.8% of the sample comes from the top ten.

Sequencing used peripheral blood. The chain links TRBV9 with TRBJ2-7; the junction holds 10 bases that match TRBD2. The clonotype originates from a woman aged 45-59 years with active or convalescent COVID-19. The DNA sequence is TGTGCCAGCAGCGCTCAGGTACTAGCGGGACCCTACGAGCAGTACTTC. Translated, it reads CASSAQVLAGPYEQYF.